A single sample gave rise to the 32 T cell receptor beta chains below, sequenced in a study of blood T cell repertoires in COVID-19. Some clones are missing from TCRdb's copy, which holds only in-frame ones; the method was immunoSEQ multiplex PCR. The sample yields more than 150,000 clones, under 85% seen once. The sample taken for sequencing was peripheral blood. Receptor source: a man aged 65-85 years who had recovered from COVID-19.

CDR3 region: CASSLWGLGQGALYNEQFF. The CDR3 coding sequence is TGTGCCAGCAGTTTATGGGGCTTAGGACAGGGGGCTCTGTACAATGAGCAGTTCTTC. The chain links TRBV28 to TRBJ2-1; 11 bases line up with TRBD1. The V gene end was trimmed by 0 bases and the J gene end by 4 bases; junction bases not matched to a gene: 11. The germline V gene encodes CDR1 MDHEN and CDR2 SYDVKM. This CDR3 spans 19 amino acids.

The rearrangement links TRBV6-2 or TRBV6-3 to TRBJ2-7, with 8 bases matching TRBD2. Germline V lookup: CDR1 MNHEY, CDR2 SVGEGT. The length of the CDR3 is 15 residues. V was clipped by 3 bases and J by 1 base; unmatched bases: 5. The CDR3 nucleotides are TGTGCCAGCAGTTATCTTGCGGGAGGTTCCTACGAGCAGTACTTC. This sequence encodes CASSYLAGGSYEQYF.

This clone appeared once. CDR3 sequence reads: CASSWAYDQPQHF. The CDR3, as DNA: TGTGCCAGTAGTTGGGCATATGATCAGCCCCAGCATTTT. V and J are TRBV19 and TRBJ1-5; D not resolved. Looked up from germline, CDR1 is LNHDA and CDR2 is SQIVND (reference sequence). Deletions cut 5 bases from V and 5 bases from J, with 10 bases between. There are 13 residues in the CDR3.

The chain links TRBV5-1 to TRBJ2-1, with 11 bases aligning to TRBD2. Germline trimming cut 0 bases from V and 6 bases from J; bases unmatched to any gene: 2. This CDR3 spans 15 amino acids. Germline V gene sequence: CDR1 SGHRS, CDR2 YFSETQ. The CDR3 protein is CASSLATSGINEQFF. CDR3 nucleotides: TGCGCCAGCAGCTTGGCGACTAGCGGGATCAATGAGCAGTTCTTC. The entire variable domain, with the rest obtained from reference TRBV5-1 and TRBJ2-1, is as follows: KAGVTQTPRYLIKTRGQQVTLSCSPISGHRSVSWYQQTPGQGLQFLFEYFSETQRNKGNFPGRFSGRQFSNSRSEMNVSTLELGDSALYLCASSLATSGINEQFFGPGTRLTVL.

The rearrangement uses TRBV23-1 and TRBJ2-7; 7 nucleotides agree with TRBD2. TRBV23-1 qualifies as an ORF whose function is uncertain. V trimming: 2 bases; J trimming: 3 bases; junction bases outside the gene matches: 7. The CDR3 contains 15 residues. The DNA for the CDR3 is TGCGCCAGCAGTCAAGTTCAGGGACTATACTACGAGCAGTACTTC. Protein product: CASSQVQGLYYEQYF.

The genes are TRBV5-1 and TRBJ2-7; TRBD2 is a possible D gene (5 bases). Germline V gene sequence: CDR1 SGHRS, CDR2 YFSETQ. The CDR3 spans 12 residues. The V gene lost 4 bases and the J gene lost 1 base, with 6 bases spanning the gap. The CDR3 protein is CASSRDSYEQYF. The DNA of the CDR3 is TGCGCCAGCAGCCGGGATTCCTACGAGCAGTACTTC.

The V gene is TRBV4-1, the J gene TRBJ2-3; D ambiguous. Trimming left V 2 bases short and J 0 bases short, with 6 bases between. CDR3 length: 14 residues. Germline lookup yields CDR1 MGHRA and CDR2 YSYEKL. The CDR3 DNA sequence: TGCGCCAGCAGCCAATACTTTAGCACAGATACGCAGTATTTT. Translated, it gives CASSQYFSTDTQYF.

This sequence joins TRBV18 and TRBJ1-1; TRBD1 matches 8 bases. V shed 5 bases and J 6 bases; nucleotides not matched to a gene: 5. The CDR3 length is 13 residues. Germline CDR1 is KGHSH and CDR2 is LQKENI. This CDR3 is CASSTGGAAEAFF. In DNA, the CDR3 is TGTGCCAGCTCAACAGGGGGGGCCGCTGAAGCTTTCTTT.

The V gene is TRBV7-3, the J gene TRBJ2-1; TRBD2 matches at 10 bases. The V segment lost 1 base and the J segment 8 bases; nucleotides outside the gene matches: 5. Germline CDR1 SGHTA, CDR2 FQGTGA. The CDR3 consists of 15 residues. This CDR3 reads CASSLSLAGVYEQFF. The CDR3 DNA is TGTGCCAGCAGCTTAAGCCTAGCGGGAGTCTATGAGCAGTTCTTC.

The genes are TRBV5-1 and TRBJ2-2, with 9 bases aligning to TRBD1. CDR3 size: 16 residues. CDR1 SGHRS and CDR2 YFSETQ come from the germline V gene. The V and J ends lost 3 bases and 1 base, in that order; junction bases with no gene match: 4. In DNA form, the CDR3 reads TGCGCCAGCAGCTCTCCGACAGGGGGGAACACCGGGGAGCTGTTTTTT. It is translated as CASSSPTGGNTGELFF. Full variable domain (missing parts from reference TRBV5-1 and TRBJ2-2): KAGVTQTPRYLIKTRGQQVTLSCSPISGHRSVSWYQQTPGQGLQFLFEYFSETQRNKGNFPGRFSGRQFSNSRSEMNVSTLELGDSALYLCASSSPTGGNTGELFFGEGSRLTVL.

This clone was detected only a few times. DNA of the CDR3: TGTGCCAGCAGCTTAAATAAGGAGACTTTCTTT. Translating gives CASSLNKETFF. This rearrangement joins TRBV7-2 to TRBJ1-1; D is unresolved. This CDR3 is built from 11 residues. The germline V gene encodes CDR1 SGHTA and CDR2 FQGNSA. V gave up 2 bases and J gave up 12 bases, with 10 bases separating them.

V is TRBV9 and J is TRBJ2-7; a weak D match, TRBD2 (5 bases). Trimming left V 4 bases short and J 3 bases short, with 17 bases between. The CDR3 spans 15 residues. Germline V gives CDR1 SGDLS, CDR2 YYNGEE. CDR3 DNA: TGTGCCAGCAGCCCCCGCCTCGGGATTCACTACGAGCAGTACTTC. This sequence encodes CASSPRLGIHYEQYF. Filled out from reference TRBV9 and TRBJ2-7, the complete variable domain reads DSGVTQTPKHLITATGQRVTLRCSPRSGDLSVYWYQQSLDQGLQFLIQYYNGEERAKGNILERFSAQQFPDLHSELNLSSLELGDSALYFCASSPRLGIHYEQYFGPGTRLTVT.

V usage is TRBV5-1 and J usage is TRBJ2-1; 8 bases fit TRBD2. The CDR3 totals 15 residues. With 4 bases clipped from V and 8 bases from J, the junction kept 11 bases outside the gene matches. Germline CDR1 SGHRS, CDR2 YFSETQ. CDR3 region: CASSRRREGQDEQFF. For the CDR3, the DNA is TGCGCCAGCAGCCGTCGACGGGAGGGCCAAGATGAGCAGTTCTTC.

The chain's CDR3 is CASSQGTESSTDTQYF. Written as DNA, the CDR3 is TGCGCCAGCAGTCAGGGGACAGAGTCTAGCACAGATACGCAGTATTTT. The V call is TRBV23-1, the J call TRBJ2-3; 7 positions agree with TRBD1. TRBV23-1 qualifies as an ORF whose function is uncertain. The CDR3 spans 16 residues. After removal of 3 bases from V and 0 bases from J, the junction contained 6 bases not matched to a gene.

This chain connects TRBV6-5 to TRBJ2-7; 9 bases are shared with TRBD2. V lost 2 bases, J lost 2 bases, and 7 bases stayed unmatched. This CDR3 is 16 amino acids long. Looked up from germline, CDR1 is MNHEY and CDR2 is SVGAGI. CDR3 loop: CASSYGMTSGTYEQYF. The CDR3 DNA reads TGTGCCAGCAGTTACGGTATGACTAGCGGTACCTACGAGCAGTACTTC.

V gene TRBV5-1 combines with J gene TRBJ1-5; D unresolved. CDR3 length: 18 amino acids. Germline V gene lookup returns CDR1 SGHRS and CDR2 YFSETQ. Trimming cost V 3 bases and J 2 bases, with 21 bases left between them. CDR3 DNA sequence: TGCGCCAGCAGCTCCCGCCCCGTGGACGGGAGACGCAATCAGCCCCAGCATTTT. Translation: CASSSRPVDGRRNQPQHF.

The rearrangement uses TRBV5-1 and TRBJ1-2; no definite D call. The germline gives CDR1 SGHRS, CDR2 YFSETQ. The CDR3 extends over 15 amino acids. V lost 0 bases and J lost 0, with 9 bases in between. CDR3 residues: CASSLGQAANYGYTF. The CDR3, as DNA: TGCGCCAGCAGCTTGGGGCAGGCAGCTAACTATGGCTACACCTTC. The whole variable domain, filled in from reference TRBV5-1 and TRBJ1-2, reads KAGVTQTPRYLIKTRGQQVTLSCSPISGHRSVSWYQQTPGQGLQFLFEYFSETQRNKGNFPGRFSGRQFSNSRSEMNVSTLELGDSALYLCASSLGQAANYGYTFGSGTRLTVV.

This chain joins TRBV6-6 and TRBJ1-5; 8 bases match TRBD1. The germline gives CDR1 MNHNY, CDR2 SVGAGI (reference sequence). With 7 bases clipped from V and 5 bases from J, the junction kept 1 base outside the gene matches. CDR3 size: 12 residues. The CDR3 DNA reads as TGTGCCAGCAAGACAGGGGATCAGCCCCAGCATTTT. Amino acids: CASKTGDQPQHF.

V gene TRBV6-2 or TRBV6-3 combines with J gene TRBJ1-2; 7 nucleotides agree with TRBD1. This CDR3 is built from 13 residues. V dropped 6 bases and J dropped 8; count of bases not matched to a gene: 9. CDR1 is MNHEY and CDR2 is SVGEGT in the germline V gene. The CDR3, as DNA: TGTGCCAGCAGCTTGACAGGGTTCATAGGCTACACCTTC. Protein: CASSLTGFIGYTF.

The chain links TRBV2 to TRBJ1-4, with a tentative D call TRBD1 (5 bases). Germline V CDR1 and CDR2: SNHLY, FYNNEI. CDR3 length: 15 amino acids. V was pared by 0 bases and J by 3 bases, with 8 bases between. CDR3 in amino acids: CASSEALGANEKLFF. As DNA, the CDR3 is TGTGCCAGCAGTGAAGCCTTAGGGGCTAATGAAAAACTGTTTTTT.

The rearrangement uses TRBV6-6 and TRBJ1-3; a possible D gene is TRBD1 (6 bases). The germline V and J ends were trimmed by 6 bases and 4 bases, with 16 bases remaining between them. Per germline, CDR1 MNHNY and CDR2 SVGAGI (reference sequence). This CDR3 contains 15 residues. CDR3 sequence reads: CASSLNRDIGNTIYF. The CDR3, as DNA: TGTGCCAGCAGCCTCAACCGGGACATCGGAAACACCATATATTTT.

The genes are TRBV4-2 and TRBJ2-1; the D gene is possibly TRBD1 (5 bases). The germline V gene has CDR1 LGHNA and CDR2 YNFKEQ. V lost 1 base to trimming and J lost 8 bases, with 18 bases between them. This CDR3 is 16 amino acids long. CDR3: CASSQGGRVHQDEQFF. In DNA form, the CDR3 reads TGTGCCAGCAGCCAAGGGGGCAGGGTTCATCAAGATGAGCAGTTCTTC.

This sequence joins TRBV7-2 and TRBJ2-6; TRBD1 aligns across 7 bases. Germline CDR1 SGHTA, CDR2 FQGNSA. The CDR3 extends over 18 amino acids. The V segment lost 5 bases and the J segment 0 bases; nucleotides outside the gene matches: 10. For the CDR3, the DNA is TGTGCCAGCAGCCTCCGGACAGGACCAAACTCTGGGGCCAACGTCCTGACTTTC. It encodes CASSLRTGPNSGANVLTF.

The chain joins TRBV28 to TRBJ2-1; 13 bases match TRBD2. Germline V lookup: CDR1 MDHEN, CDR2 SYDVKM. Trimming at V came to 5 bases and at J to 8 bases, leaving 6 bases not matched to a gene. This CDR3 has 15 amino acids. CDR3 in DNA: TGTGCCAGCAGTACGAGGACTAGCGGGGGCTATGAGCAGTTCTTC. The encoded protein is CASSTRTSGGYEQFF.

The J gene is TRBJ2-3, the V gene TRBV5-1; D may be TRBD2 (5 bases). Germline CDR1 and CDR2: SGHRS and YFSETQ. This CDR3 contains 15 residues. Between the trimmed V and J ends, which lost 4 bases and 0 bases, there was a span of 12 bases. The CDR3 nucleotides read TGCGCCAGCAGCGGCGGCGGGTCTAGCACAGATACGCAGTATTTT. Residues: CASSGGGSSTDTQYF.

The V and J genes are TRBV10-2 and TRBJ1-1; D gene uncertain. The V gene lost 3 bases and the J gene lost 3 bases, with 8 bases spanning the gap. Germline V gene sequence: CDR1 WSHSY, CDR2 SAAADI. The CDR3 totals 13 residues. CDR3 coding DNA: TGCGCCAGCAGTGAATACCGGTACACTGAAGCTTTCTTT. Encoded protein: CASSEYRYTEAFF.

The J gene is TRBJ2-7, the V gene TRBV6-1; TRBD1 aligns across 7 bases. V lost 3 bases, J lost 4 bases, and 9 bases stayed unmatched. The CDR3 sequence is 15 residues long. CDR1 and CDR2 (germline): MNHNS, SASEGT. CDR3 residues: CASSDIGTALYEQYF. The CDR3 DNA reads TGTGCCAGCAGTGATATCGGGACAGCCCTATACGAGCAGTACTTC.

The chain links TRBV9 to TRBJ2-2; maybe TRBD2 (6 bases). V was pared by 3 bases and J by 5 bases, with 17 bases between. Germline V gives CDR1 SGDLS, CDR2 YYNGEE. The CDR3 totals 16 residues. In DNA, the CDR3 is TGTGCCAGCAGCGCTCTGGAGGGGCGGTCGACCGGGGAGCTGTTTTTT. Translating gives CASSALEGRSTGELFF.

V and J are TRBV3-1 (or the pseudogene TRBV3-2) and TRBJ2-3; maybe TRBD2 (6 bases). CDR1 LGHDT and CDR2 YNNKEL come from the germline V gene (reference sequence). Trimming left V 6 bases short and J 0 bases short, with 10 bases between. The CDR3 loop spans 14 amino acids. CDR3 in amino acids: CASRPRGSTDTQYF. As DNA, the CDR3 is TGTGCCAGCAGACCGCGGGGTAGCACAGATACGCAGTATTTT.

This chain joins TRBV7-9 and TRBJ2-7; possible D gene TRBD1, 7 bases. The CDR3 consists of 14 residues. CDR1 is SEHNR, CDR2 FQNEAQ, per germline (reference sequence). V lost 3 bases, J lost 3 bases, and 12 bases lay in between. The chain's CDR3 is CASSLTGTYYEQYF. CDR3 nucleotide sequence: TGTGCCAGCAGCTTGACAGGGACTTACTACGAGCAGTACTTC.

This clone was observed once. The chain recombines TRBV9 with TRBJ1-3, with D possibly matching TRBD1 (6 bases). The CDR3 is made up of 13 amino acids. Germline CDR1 and CDR2: SGDLS and YYNGEE. The V end was cut by 4 bases, the J end by 7 bases, with 12 bases between. The CDR3, as DNA: TGTGCCAGCAGCCTTGGGGGGGGCAACACCATATATTTT. This gives the protein CASSLGGGNTIYF.

J is TRBJ2-2 and V is TRBV6-5; D is unclear. Per the germline V gene, CDR1 is MNHEY and CDR2 is SVGAGI. Trimming shortened V by 2 bases and J by 4 bases, and 5 bases separated the two germline ends. The CDR3 is 13 amino acids. CDR3 bases: TGTGCCAGCAGTTACCCCGGCACCGGGGAGCTGTTTTTT. It specifies CASSYPGTGELFF.